This T cell receptor (beta chain) was obtained from a study of pediatric ulcerative colitis. This clone occurred a few times. Its antigen is not known. Germline CDR1 and CDR2: SGHTA and FQGTGA. V lost 8 bases to trimming and J lost 7 bases, with 14 bases between them. CDR3 size: 13 residues. The assay was run at survey level. The method was immunoSEQ multiplex PCR; TCRdb's version includes in-frame clones alone and lacks a portion of them. The sample lists some 37,000 clones; 73% were seen once. During colonoscopy, one to two rectal pinch biopsies were collected. Broader study findings: Acute severe colitis showed lower rectal diversity from clonal expansions. Repertoires came from total lymphocyte DNA, not specific subsets.

The sequence derives from a boy between 10 and 17 years old with moderate ulcerative colitis. The material sequenced was gut tissue. The V call is TRBV7-3, the J call TRBJ1-4; D is uncertain. This CDR3 reads CASQRRAGEKLFF. The CDR3 coding sequence is TGTGCCAGCCAGAGGCGGGCCGGTGAAAAACTGTTTTTT.